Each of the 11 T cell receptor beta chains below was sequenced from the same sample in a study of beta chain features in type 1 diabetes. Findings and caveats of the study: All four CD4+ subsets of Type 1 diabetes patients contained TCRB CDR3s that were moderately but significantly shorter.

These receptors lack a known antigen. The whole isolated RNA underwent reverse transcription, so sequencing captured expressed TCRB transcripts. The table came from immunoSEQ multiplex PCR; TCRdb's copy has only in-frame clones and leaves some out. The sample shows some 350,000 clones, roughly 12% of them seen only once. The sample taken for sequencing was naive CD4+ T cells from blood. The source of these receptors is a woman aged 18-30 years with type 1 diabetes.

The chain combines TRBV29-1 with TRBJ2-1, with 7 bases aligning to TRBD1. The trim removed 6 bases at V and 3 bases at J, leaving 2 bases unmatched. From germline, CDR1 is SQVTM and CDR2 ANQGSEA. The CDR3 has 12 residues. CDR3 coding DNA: TGCAGCGTCCGGACAGGCTACAATGAGCAGTTCTTC. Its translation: CSVRTGYNEQFF.

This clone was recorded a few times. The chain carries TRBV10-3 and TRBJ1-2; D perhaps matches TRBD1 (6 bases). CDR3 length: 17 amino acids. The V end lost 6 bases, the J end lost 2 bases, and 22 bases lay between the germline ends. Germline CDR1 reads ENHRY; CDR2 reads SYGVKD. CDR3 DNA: TGTGCCATCAGGGCCAACAGGGTGGGGAAGGGAAACTATGGCTACACCTTC. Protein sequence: CAIRANRVGKGNYGYTF.

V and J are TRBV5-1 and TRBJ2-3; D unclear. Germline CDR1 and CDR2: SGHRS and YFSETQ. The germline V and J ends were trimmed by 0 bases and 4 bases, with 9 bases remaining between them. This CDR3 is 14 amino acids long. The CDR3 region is CASSLDVRSDTQYF. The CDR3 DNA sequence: TGCGCCAGCAGCTTGGATGTGCGGTCAGATACGCAGTATTTT. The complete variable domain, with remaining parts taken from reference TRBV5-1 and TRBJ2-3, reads KAGVTQTPRYLIKTRGQQVTLSCSPISGHRSVSWYQQTPGQGLQFLFEYFSETQRNKGNFPGRFSGRQFSNSRSEMNVSTLELGDSALYLCASSLDVRSDTQYFGPGTRLTVL.

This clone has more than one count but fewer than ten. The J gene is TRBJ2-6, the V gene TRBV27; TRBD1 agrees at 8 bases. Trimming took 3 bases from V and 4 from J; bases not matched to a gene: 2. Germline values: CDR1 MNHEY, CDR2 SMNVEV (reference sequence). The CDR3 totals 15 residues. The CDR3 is CASSLTGAGANVLTF. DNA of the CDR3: TGTGCCAGCAGTTTGACAGGGGCAGGGGCCAACGTCCTGACTTTC.

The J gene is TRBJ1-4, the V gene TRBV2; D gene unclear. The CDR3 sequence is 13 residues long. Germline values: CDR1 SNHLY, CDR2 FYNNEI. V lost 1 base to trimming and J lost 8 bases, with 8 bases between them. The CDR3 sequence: CASSEVRVEKLFF. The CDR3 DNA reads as TGTGCCAGCAGTGAAGTTCGGGTGGAAAAACTGTTTTTT. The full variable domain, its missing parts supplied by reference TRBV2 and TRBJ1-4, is EPEVTQTPSHQVTQMGQEVILRCVPISNHLYFYWYRQILGQKVEFLVSFYNNEISEKSEIFDDQFSVERPDGSNFTLKIRSTKLEDSAMYFCASSEVRVEKLFFGSGTQLSVL.

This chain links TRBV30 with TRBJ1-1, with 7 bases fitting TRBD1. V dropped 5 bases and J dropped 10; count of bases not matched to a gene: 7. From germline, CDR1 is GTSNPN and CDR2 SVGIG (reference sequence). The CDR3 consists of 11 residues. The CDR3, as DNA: TGTGCCTGGCTACAGGGGATTGTAGCTTTCTTT. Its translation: CAWLQGIVAFF.

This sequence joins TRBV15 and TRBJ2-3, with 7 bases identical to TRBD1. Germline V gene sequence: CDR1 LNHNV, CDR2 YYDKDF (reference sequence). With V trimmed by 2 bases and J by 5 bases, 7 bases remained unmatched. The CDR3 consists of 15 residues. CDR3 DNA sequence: TGTGCCACCAGCAGACCAGGACAGGTGGAAGATACGCAGTATTTT. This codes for CATSRPGQVEDTQYF.

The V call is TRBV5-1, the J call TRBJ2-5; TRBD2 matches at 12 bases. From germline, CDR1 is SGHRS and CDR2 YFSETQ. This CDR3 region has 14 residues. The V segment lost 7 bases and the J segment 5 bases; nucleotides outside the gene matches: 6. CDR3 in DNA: TGCGCCAGCCGGACTAGCGGGACTCGGGAGACCCAGTACTTC. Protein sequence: CASRTSGTRETQYF.

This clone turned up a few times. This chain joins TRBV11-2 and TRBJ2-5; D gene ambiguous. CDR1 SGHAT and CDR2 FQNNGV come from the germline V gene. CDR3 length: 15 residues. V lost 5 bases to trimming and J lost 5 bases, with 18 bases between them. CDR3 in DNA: TGTGCCAGCAGCCCCGATTCGAGACACGCGGAGACCCAGTACTTC. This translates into CASSPDSRHAETQYF.

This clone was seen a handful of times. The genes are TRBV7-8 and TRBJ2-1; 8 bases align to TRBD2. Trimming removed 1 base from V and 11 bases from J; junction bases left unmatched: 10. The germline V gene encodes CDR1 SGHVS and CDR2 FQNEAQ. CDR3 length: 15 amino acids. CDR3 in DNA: TGTGCCAGCAGCTTAGAAGCGGGAGCCGTGATGAAGCAGTTCTTC. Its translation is CASSLEAGAVMKQFF.

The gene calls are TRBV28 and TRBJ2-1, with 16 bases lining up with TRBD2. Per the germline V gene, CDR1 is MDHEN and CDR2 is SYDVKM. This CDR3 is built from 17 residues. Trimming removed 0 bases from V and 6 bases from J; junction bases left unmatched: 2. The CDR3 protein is CASSLWGTSGRANEQFF. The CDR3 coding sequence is TGTGCCAGCAGTTTATGGGGGACTAGCGGGAGGGCCAATGAGCAGTTCTTC. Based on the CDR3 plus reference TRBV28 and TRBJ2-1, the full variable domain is DVKVTQSSRYLVKRTGEKVFLECVQDMDHENMFWYRQDPGLGLRLIYFSYDVKMKEKGDIPEGYSVSREKKERFSLILESASTNQTSMYLCASSLWGTSGRANEQFFGPGTRLTVL.